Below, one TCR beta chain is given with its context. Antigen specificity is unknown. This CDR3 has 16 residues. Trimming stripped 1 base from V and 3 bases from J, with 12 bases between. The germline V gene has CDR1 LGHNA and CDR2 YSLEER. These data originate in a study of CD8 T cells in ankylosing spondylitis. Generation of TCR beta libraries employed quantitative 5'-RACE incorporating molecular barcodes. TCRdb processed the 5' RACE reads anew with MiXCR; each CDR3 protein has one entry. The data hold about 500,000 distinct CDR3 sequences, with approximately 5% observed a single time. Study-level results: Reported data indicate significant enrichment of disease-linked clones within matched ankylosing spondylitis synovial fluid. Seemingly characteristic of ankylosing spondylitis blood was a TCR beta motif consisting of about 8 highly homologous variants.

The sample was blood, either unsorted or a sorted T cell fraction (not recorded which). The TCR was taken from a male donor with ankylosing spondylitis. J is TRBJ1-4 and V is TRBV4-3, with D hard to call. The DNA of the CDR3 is TGCGCCAGCAGCCAAGGACTCATCGGGGCTAATGAAAAACTGTTTTTT. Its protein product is CASSQGLIGANEKLFF.